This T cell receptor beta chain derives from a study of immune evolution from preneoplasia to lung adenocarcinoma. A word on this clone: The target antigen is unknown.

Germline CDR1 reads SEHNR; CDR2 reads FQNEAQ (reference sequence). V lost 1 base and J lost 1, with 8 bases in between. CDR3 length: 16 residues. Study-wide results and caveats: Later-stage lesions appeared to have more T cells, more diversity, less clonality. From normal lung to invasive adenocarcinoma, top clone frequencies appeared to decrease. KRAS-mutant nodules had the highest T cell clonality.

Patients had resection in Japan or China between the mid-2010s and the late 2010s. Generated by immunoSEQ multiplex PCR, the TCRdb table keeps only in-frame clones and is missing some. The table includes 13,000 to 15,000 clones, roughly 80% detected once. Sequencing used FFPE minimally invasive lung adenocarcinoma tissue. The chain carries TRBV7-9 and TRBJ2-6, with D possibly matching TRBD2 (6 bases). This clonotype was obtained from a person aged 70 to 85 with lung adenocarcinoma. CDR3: CASSLGGGSGANVLTF. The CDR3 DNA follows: TGTGCCAGCAGCTTAGGTGGGGGGTCTGGGGCCAACGTCCTGACTTTC.